The 17 T cell receptor beta chains below all came from one sample that was sequenced in a study of blood T cell repertoires in COVID-19. Some clones are missing from TCRdb's copy, which holds only in-frame ones; the method was immunoSEQ multiplex PCR. The data contain around 120,000 clones, approximately 84% of them seen just once; the ten biggest clones take up about 2%. Sample: peripheral blood. Source of these receptors: a man between 70 and 80 years old with acute or convalescent COVID-19.

This chain uses TRBV11-2 with TRBJ1-4, with TRBD1 identical over 9 bases. This CDR3 is 16 amino acids long. V was clipped by 5 bases and J by 1 base; unmatched bases: 5. Germline loops: CDR1 SGHAT, CDR2 FQNNGV. The CDR3 sequence: CASSVGQGVTNEKLFF. As DNA, the CDR3 is TGTGCCAGCAGCGTGGGACAGGGTGTAACTAATGAAAAACTGTTTTTT.

The rearrangement uses TRBV5-4 and TRBJ1-4, with TRBD1 matching 8 bases. Germline V gene lookup returns CDR1 SGHNT and CDR2 YYREEE (reference sequence). CDR3 length equals 14 residues. With 3 bases clipped from V and 5 bases from J, the junction kept 3 bases outside the gene matches. DNA of the CDR3: TGTGCCAGCAGCTCGGGACAGGAAAATGAAAAACTGTTTTTT. This encodes CASSSGQENEKLFF. The full variable domain, its missing parts supplied by reference TRBV5-4 and TRBJ1-4, is ETGVTQSPTHLIKTRGQQVTLRCSSQSGHNTVSWYQQALGQGPQFIFQYYREEENGRGNFPPRFSGLQFPNYSSELNVNALELDDSALYLCASSSGQENEKLFFGSGTQLSVL.

The chain recombines TRBV11-2 with TRBJ2-2; 8 positions agree with TRBD2. V was clipped by 4 bases and J by 7 bases; unmatched bases: 8. Germline lookup yields CDR1 SGHAT and CDR2 FQNNGV. This CDR3 contains 15 residues. The CDR3 region has the DNA TGTGCCAGCAGCTCCGGGGGGGCCGTCGTCGGGGAGCTGTTTTTT. Protein sequence: CASSSGGAVVGELFF.

The chain has TRBV4-2 and TRBJ1-2; 9 nucleotides agree with TRBD1. The CDR3 loop spans 14 amino acids. CDR1 and CDR2 from the germline V gene are LGHNA and YNFKEQ. V lost 5 bases, J lost 4 bases, and 5 bases stayed unmatched. CDR3 DNA: TGTGCCAGCAGCGGGACAGGGACTAGCTATGGCTACACCTTC. Translation gives CASSGTGTSYGYTF.

The chain is built from TRBV30 and TRBJ1-3, with no clear D. The germline V gene has CDR1 GTSNPN and CDR2 SVGIG (reference sequence). CDR3 length: 17 amino acids. V was trimmed by 0 bases and J by 4 bases, leaving 19 bases between them. The CDR3 bases are TGTGCCTGGAGTGTACCCCAAGAGCTGTTGCGGGGAAACACCATATATTTT. Its translation: CAWSVPQELLRGNTIYF.

The rearrangement joins TRBV28 to TRBJ2-1; TRBD2 matches 7 bases. The CDR3 is made up of 17 amino acids. Trimming cost V 1 base and J 8 bases; bases outside gene matches: 14. Germline CDR1 and CDR2: MDHEN and SYDVKM. CDR3 sequence: CASSLSAGFGSFDEQFF. In DNA form, the CDR3 reads TGTGCCAGCAGTTTATCAGCGGGGTTTGGCTCTTTTGATGAGCAGTTCTTC. The full variable domain, with the rest looked up from reference TRBV28 and TRBJ2-1, is DVKVTQSSRYLVKRTGEKVFLECVQDMDHENMFWYRQDPGLGLRLIYFSYDVKMKEKGDIPEGYSVSREKKERFSLILESASTNQTSMYLCASSLSAGFGSFDEQFFGPGTRLTVL.

The chain employs TRBV11-2 and TRBJ2-7, with D possibly matching TRBD2 (7 bases). This CDR3 spans 17 amino acids. V lost 0 bases, J lost 1 base, and 16 bases lay in between. From germline, CDR1 is SGHAT and CDR2 FQNNGV. CDR3 in amino acids: CASSLEGGAVRSYEQYF. CDR3 DNA: TGTGCCAGCAGCTTAGAGGGGGGGGCGGTGAGATCCTACGAGCAGTACTTC. Variable domain in full (rest from reference TRBV11-2 and TRBJ2-7): EAGVAQSPRYKIIEKRQSVAFWCNPISGHATLYWYQQILGQGPKLLIQFQNNGVVDDSQLPKDRFSAERLKGVDSTLKIQPAKLEDSAVYLCASSLEGGAVRSYEQYFGPGTRLTVT.

The rearrangement joins TRBV5-1 to TRBJ2-7; 7 nucleotides match TRBD1. CDR1 SGHRS and CDR2 YFSETQ come from the germline V gene. Germline trimming cut 4 bases from V and 0 bases from J; bases unmatched to any gene: 10. CDR3 size: 16 residues. The CDR3 DNA reads as TGCGCCAGCAGCGTGACAGGGCCCTCCAGCTCCTACGAGCAGTACTTC. It specifies CASSVTGPSSSYEQYF.

The V call is TRBV6-5, the J call TRBJ1-5; D is ambiguous. The CDR3 is 13 amino acids. Germline CDR1 and CDR2: MNHEY and SVGAGI. With 8 bases removed from V and 4 bases from J, the gap between germline ends came to 12 bases. The CDR3 protein is CASVRTENQPQHF. The CDR3 DNA follows: TGTGCCAGCGTAAGAACGGAGAATCAGCCCCAGCATTTT.

The chain recombines TRBV5-4 with TRBJ2-5; 7 bases map to TRBD1. V gave up 0 bases and J gave up 2 bases; unmatched junction bases: 7. The CDR3 sequence is 16 residues long. The germline CDR1 and CDR2 sequences are SGHNT and YYREEE (reference sequence). CDR3 DNA sequence: TGTGCCAGCAGCTTGGGGACAGGAATTTTTCAAGAGACCCAGTACTTC. Its translation: CASSLGTGIFQETQYF.

This clone was found once. The chain joins TRBV4-1 to TRBJ2-3; 11 bases map to TRBD1. There are 18 residues in the CDR3. With V trimmed by 1 base and J by 3 bases, 9 bases remained unmatched. In germline, CDR1 is MGHRA, CDR2 YSYEKL. The CDR3 nucleotides read TGCGCCAGCAGCCAAGCCCCCGGGACAGGGGGTAGTACAGATACGCAGTATTTT. Its translation: CASSQAPGTGGSTDTQYF.

This rearrangement joins TRBV5-1 to TRBJ2-1; TRBD2 aligns across 7 bases. The length of the CDR3 is 15 residues. The V gene's germline CDR1 is SGHRS and CDR2 YFSETQ. Trimming took 6 bases from V and 0 from J; bases not matched to a gene: 6. The CDR3, as DNA: TGCGCCAGCAAGGAGTCGGGGGGCTCCTACAATGAGCAGTTCTTC. As protein: CASKESGGSYNEQFF. Combining the CDR3 with reference TRBV5-1 and TRBJ2-1 gives the whole variable domain KAGVTQTPRYLIKTRGQQVTLSCSPISGHRSVSWYQQTPGQGLQFLFEYFSETQRNKGNFPGRFSGRQFSNSRSEMNVSTLELGDSALYLCASKESGGSYNEQFFGPGTRLTVL.

The chain combines TRBV6-5 with TRBJ2-2, with D uncertain. Between the trimmed V and J ends, which lost 8 bases and 1 base, there was a span of 11 bases. Germline CDR1 reads MNHEY; CDR2 reads SVGAGI. The CDR3 extends over 14 amino acids. CDR3 loop: CASSVYLNTGELFF. DNA for the CDR3: TGTGCCAGCTCAGTTTATTTGAACACCGGGGAGCTGTTTTTT.

About this clone: The sample holds other DNA sequences that translate to the same CDR3. The rearrangement uses TRBV18 and TRBJ1-1; 9 bases fit TRBD1. The germline gives CDR1 KGHSH, CDR2 LQKENI. The trim removed 2 bases at V and 5 bases at J, leaving 6 bases unmatched. The CDR3 runs to 15 residues. Here the CDR3 DNA reads TGTGCCAGCTCACCAGTGGGACAGGGAAGTACTGAAGCTTTCTTT. Protein: CASSPVGQGSTEAFF.

The chain uses TRBV14 and TRBJ2-2; 10 nucleotides line up with TRBD2. Germline lookup yields CDR1 SGHDN and CDR2 FVKESK. V was pared by 2 bases and J by 1 base, with 1 base of the junction left unmatched. CDR3 length: 16 amino acids. For the CDR3, the DNA is TGTGCCAGCAGCCAATGGACTAGCGGGAACACCGGGGAGCTGTTTTTT. Translation: CASSQWTSGNTGELFF.

The chain has TRBV27 and TRBJ2-7; 9 bases line up with TRBD1. Trimming removed 4 bases from V and 2 bases from J; junction bases left unmatched: 6. The CDR3 runs 15 residues. CDR1 is MNHEY, CDR2 SMNVEV, per germline (reference sequence). As DNA, the CDR3 is TGTGCCAGCAGTTGGACAGGGGTGGGAACCTACGAGCAGTACTTC. It codes for CASSWTGVGTYEQYF.

The V call is TRBV28, the J call TRBJ1-2; 10 bases match TRBD1. Trimming took 4 bases from V and 7 from J; bases not matched to a gene: 12. Germline V gene data show CDR1 as MDHEN and CDR2 as SYDVKM. This CDR3 contains 16 residues. CDR3 in DNA: TGTGCCAGCAGTTCGGTTAGGGACAGGGGAGTAAGTGGCTACACCTTC. Its protein product is CASSSVRDRGVSGYTF.